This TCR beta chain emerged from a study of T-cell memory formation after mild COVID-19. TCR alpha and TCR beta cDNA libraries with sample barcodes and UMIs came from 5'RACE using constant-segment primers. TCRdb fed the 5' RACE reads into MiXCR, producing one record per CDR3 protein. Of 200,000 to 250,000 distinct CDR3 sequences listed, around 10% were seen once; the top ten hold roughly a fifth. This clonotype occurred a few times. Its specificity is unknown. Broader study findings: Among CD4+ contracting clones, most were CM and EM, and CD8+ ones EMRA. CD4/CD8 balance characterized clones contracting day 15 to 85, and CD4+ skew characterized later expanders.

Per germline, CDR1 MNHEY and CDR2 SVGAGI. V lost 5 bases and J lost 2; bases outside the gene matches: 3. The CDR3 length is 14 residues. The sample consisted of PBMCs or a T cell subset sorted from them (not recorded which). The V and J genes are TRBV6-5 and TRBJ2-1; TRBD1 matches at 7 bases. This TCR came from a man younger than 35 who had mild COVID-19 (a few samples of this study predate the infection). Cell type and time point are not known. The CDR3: CASSPQGAYNEQFF. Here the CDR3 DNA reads TGTGCCAGCAGTCCCCAGGGGGCCTACAATGAGCAGTTCTTC.